This record looks at one T cell receptor beta chain sequence and its context. No antigen is known for it. The sample belongs to a study of T cell repertoires in cytomegalovirus infection. This CDR3 is built from 16 residues. The V and J ends lost 2 bases and 4 bases respectively, with 15 bases between them. CDR1 is LGHNT and CDR2 is FRNRAP in the germline V gene. Study results and limitations: The response measured ex vivo was dominated by TCR beta clonotypes (HLA-C-restricted and CMV-specific).

TCRdb independently ran MiXCR on the reads; one entry per CDR3 protein. The sample shows some 920,000 distinct CDR3 sequences, roughly 31% of them seen only once. J is TRBJ2-1 and V is TRBV12-5; tentative D call: TRBD1 (7 bases). Source: cultured CD8+ T cells from PBMCs, taken from culture after CMV antigen stimulation. The TCR sequence derives from a human donor in good health (CMV status not recorded). Some clones in this sample may be carry-over from other donors' samples. The CDR3 DNA is TGTGCTAGTGGTTTGCCGGGCGGGACAGCGTACAATGAGCAGTTCTTC. Its protein is CASGLPGGTAYNEQFF.